These 30 T cell receptor beta chains were all obtained from the same sample, sequenced in a study of shared clonotypes between healthy human individuals. Sequencing used immunoSEQ multiplex PCR; TCRdb keeps in-frame clones, though not all of them. The sample lists roughly 2 million clones, approximately 96% occurring once. The source material was naive CD4+ T cells sorted from blood. Subset defined: CD45RA+ positively selected. These receptors were obtained from a man younger than 35 in good health.

The V gene is TRBV5-6, the J gene TRBJ2-7; maybe TRBD2 (5 bases). The CDR3 spans 13 residues. The germline V and J ends were trimmed by 1 base and 3 bases, with 8 bases remaining between them. Germline V CDR1 and CDR2: SGHDT, YYEEEE. The CDR3 protein is CASSLQTNYEQYF. Written as DNA, the CDR3 is TGTGCCAGCAGCTTGCAGACTAACTACGAGCAGTACTTC.

CDR3 loop: CASSQRYRESNQPQHF. Written as DNA, the CDR3 is TGTGCCAGCAGCCAACGTTACAGGGAAAGCAATCAGCCCCAGCATTTT. The chain joins TRBV14 to TRBJ1-5; tentative D call: TRBD1 (6 bases). Germline CDR1 and CDR2: SGHDN and FVKESK. CDR3 length: 16 amino acids. Between the trimmed V and J ends, which lost 2 bases and 1 base, there was a span of 12 bases.

This chain uses TRBV5-4 with TRBJ1-2; tentative D call: TRBD1 (5 bases). The length of the CDR3 is 14 residues. Trimming removed 4 bases at V and 0 bases at J, with 10 bases between. Germline V lookup: CDR1 SGHNT, CDR2 YYREEE (reference sequence). The DNA of the CDR3 is TGTGCCAGCAGCGCACTAGGGGCTAACTATGGCTACACCTTC. Protein sequence: CASSALGANYGYTF.

The CDR3 nucleotides are TGTGCCAGCAGTGCGAGTAGCATCACGGGGTACAATGAGCAGTTCTTC. Its protein is CASSASSITGYNEQFF. The chain employs TRBV6-4 and TRBJ2-1; a weak D match, TRBD2 (5 bases). V lost 4 bases and J 4 bases, leaving 17 bases between the germline ends. The germline gives CDR1 MRHNA, CDR2 SNTAGT. The CDR3 is made up of 16 amino acids.

The chain combines TRBV2 with TRBJ1-4, with TRBD1 matching over 9 bases. Per germline, CDR1 SNHLY and CDR2 FYNNEI. The junction had 3 bases not matched to a gene; V was cut back by 6 bases and J by 7 bases. The CDR3 totals 13 residues. In DNA form, the CDR3 reads TGTGCCAGCAGCCGGGACAGGGTTGAAAAACTGTTTTTT. Translated, it gives CASSRDRVEKLFF. Full variable domain (missing parts from reference TRBV2 and TRBJ1-4): EPEVTQTPSHQVTQMGQEVILRCVPISNHLYFYWYRQILGQKVEFLVSFYNNEISEKSEIFDDQFSVERPDGSNFTLKIRSTKLEDSAMYFCASSRDRVEKLFFGSGTQLSVL.

V and J are TRBV11-3 and TRBJ2-1, with D perhaps assigned TRBD1 or TRBD2 (6 bases each). Germline-derived CDR1 and CDR2 are SGHNT and YENEEA. This CDR3 contains 15 residues. V was shortened by 1 base and J by 5 bases, with 12 bases between the two germline ends. The CDR3 nucleotides are TGTGCCAGCAGCTTAGGGGGGGCTCCCGACAATGAGCAGTTCTTC. Amino acids: CASSLGGAPDNEQFF.

This chain links TRBV5-1 with TRBJ2-5, with D unclear. The CDR3 loop spans 14 amino acids. Deletions cut 3 bases from V and 5 bases from J, with 14 bases between. Per the germline V gene, CDR1 is SGHRS and CDR2 is YFSETQ. The CDR3 is CASSSGRVGETQYF. CDR3 DNA: TGCGCCAGCAGCTCCGGACGGGTAGGCGAGACCCAGTACTTC.

The V call is TRBV21-1, the J call TRBJ1-1. TRBV21-1 corresponds to a pseudogene. This CDR3 is 14 amino acids long. The CDR3 loop is CASSKRPPSPLPFF. In DNA form, the CDR3 reads TGTGCCAGCAGCAAACGGCCCCCTTCCCCCCTACCTTTCTTT.

This chain uses TRBV7-2 with TRBJ2-3, with D perhaps matching TRBD1 (6 bases). The CDR3 has 16 amino acids. In germline, CDR1 is SGHTA, CDR2 FQGNSA. Between the trimmed V and J ends, which lost 2 bases and 0 bases, there was a span of 12 bases. The CDR3 protein is CASSLRQALSTDTQYF. In DNA, the CDR3 is TGTGCCAGCAGCTTACGACAGGCCCTTAGCACAGATACGCAGTATTTT.

The chain employs TRBV7-6 and TRBJ2-7; D may be TRBD2 (6 bases). The CDR3 runs 17 residues. Germline V gene data show CDR1 as SGHVS and CDR2 as FNYEAQ. Trimming removed 4 bases from V and 3 bases from J, with 22 bases in between. This chain's CDR3 is CASSSLAPATVRYEQYF. CDR3 coding DNA: TGTGCCAGCAGCTCACTAGCCCCCGCCACGGTCCGCTACGAGCAGTACTTC.

The chain has TRBV19 and TRBJ1-1; D not certain. The V end lost 3 bases, the J end lost 1 base, and 6 bases lay between the germline ends. Germline V gene lookup returns CDR1 LNHDA and CDR2 SQIVND (reference sequence). The CDR3 runs to 13 residues. CDR3 sequence reads: CASSIPGNTEAFF. CDR3 coding DNA: TGTGCCAGTAGTATCCCCGGGAACACTGAAGCTTTCTTT.

J is TRBJ2-1 and V is TRBV2; D gene ambiguous. V was cut by 4 bases and J by 5 bases, with 6 bases left in between. Germline loops: CDR1 SNHLY, CDR2 FYNNEI. CDR3 length: 12 residues. DNA of the CDR3: TGTGCCAGCAGTGGCCGGGACAATGAGCAGTTCTTC. This encodes CASSGRDNEQFF.

The chain carries TRBV18 and TRBJ1-2; D is ambiguous. In germline, CDR1 is KGHSH, CDR2 LQKENI. Trimming pared 3 bases from V and 3 bases from J, leaving 11 bases between. The length of the CDR3 is 14 residues. The DNA for the CDR3 is TGTGCCAGCTCACCGCCCCAGCAAGACTATGGCTACACCTTC. It codes for CASSPPQQDYGYTF. The full variable domain, rest sourced from reference TRBV18 and TRBJ1-2, is NAGVMQNPRHLVRRRGQEARLRCSPMKGHSHVYWYRQLPEEGLKFMVYLQKENIIDESGMPKERFSAEFPKEGPSILRIQQVVRGDSAAYFCASSPPQQDYGYTFGSGTRLTVV.

The gene calls are TRBV7-2 and TRBJ2-1, with unresolved D. Germline V gives CDR1 SGHTA, CDR2 FQGNSA. Trimming shortened V by 5 bases and J by 9 bases, and 17 bases separated the two germline ends. The CDR3 extends over 14 amino acids. The CDR3 spells CASSPSSVQAEQFF. CDR3 bases: TGTGCCAGCAGCCCCTCCTCCGTTCAGGCTGAGCAGTTCTTC.

V gene TRBV2 combines with J gene TRBJ2-5, with 10 positions matching TRBD1. V was pared by 6 bases and J by 5 bases, with 6 bases of the junction left unmatched. The CDR3 has 14 amino acids. Germline CDR1 reads SNHLY; CDR2 reads FYNNEI. For the CDR3, the DNA is TGTGCCAGCAGGGGACAGGGGTATCGGGAGACCCAGTACTTC. It codes for CASRGQGYRETQYF.

The genes are TRBV29-1 and TRBJ2-7, with a possible D match to TRBD1 (6 bases). CDR3 size: 12 residues. Germline CDR1 SQVTM, CDR2 ANQGSEA. V was pared by 4 bases and J by 7 bases, with 14 bases between. For the CDR3, the DNA is TGCAGCGTTGGGGAACAGGGTAATGAGCAGTACTTC. Translated: CSVGEQGNEQYF.

The V and J genes are TRBV2 and TRBJ1-5; D is unclear. The germline V gene has CDR1 SNHLY and CDR2 FYNNEI. CDR3 size: 13 residues. Trimming pared 4 bases from V and 4 bases from J, leaving 8 bases between. DNA for the CDR3: TGTGCCAGCAGTGTGGACGGGAATCAGCCCCAGCATTTT. Its translation: CASSVDGNQPQHF.

This sequence joins TRBV28 and TRBJ2-5, with 7 bases lining up with TRBD2. CDR3 size: 16 residues. Trimming took 6 bases from V and 1 from J; bases not matched to a gene: 11. CDR1 is MDHEN, CDR2 SYDVKM, per germline. The CDR3 coding sequence is TGTGCCAGCAGCCCCTACCAGCGGGGCCTCCAAGAGACCCAGTACTTC. It encodes CASSPYQRGLQETQYF.

This clone was seen once. V usage is TRBV18 and J usage is TRBJ1-1, with 7 bases fitting TRBD1. CDR1 and CDR2 from the germline V gene are KGHSH and LQKENI. With V trimmed by 6 bases and J by 10 bases, 17 bases remained unmatched. CDR3 length: 15 amino acids. The CDR3 is CASSLRDSVDRRAFF. As DNA, the CDR3 is TGTGCCAGCTCGCTCAGGGACAGCGTTGACCGGAGAGCTTTCTTT.

This chain joins TRBV6-1 and TRBJ1-5; D remains ambiguous. Germline lookup yields CDR1 MNHNS and CDR2 SASEGT. This CDR3 is built from 13 residues. V lost 3 bases to trimming and J lost 6 bases, with 9 bases between them. The CDR3 loop reads CASSDPSFQPQHF. The CDR3 region has the DNA TGTGCCAGCAGTGATCCGTCTTTTCAGCCCCAGCATTTT.

Concerning this clone itself: Other DNA sequences from this sample encode an identical CDR3 as well. This CDR3 is CASSLAGRQETQYF. The CDR3 DNA reads TGTGCCAGCAGCTTGGCAGGACGCCAAGAGACCCAGTACTTC. The chain links TRBV5-4 to TRBJ2-5, with D uncertain. The germline V gene has CDR1 SGHNT and CDR2 YYREEE (reference sequence). Trimming cost V 0 bases and J 1 base, with 7 bases left between them. This CDR3 has 14 amino acids.

The chain uses TRBV6-1 and TRBJ1-1; perhaps TRBD1 as D (5 bases). Looked up from germline, CDR1 is MNHNS and CDR2 is SASEGT. This CDR3 has 17 residues. V lost 3 bases and J lost 1, with 18 bases in between. CDR3 loop: CASSESMPGTGNTEAFF. The DNA of the CDR3 is TGTGCCAGCAGTGAGAGTATGCCCGGGACGGGGAACACTGAAGCTTTCTTT.

Concerning this clone itself: Other DNA sequences from this sample encode an identical CDR3 as well. The chain recombines TRBV5-1 with TRBJ1-3; no firm D call. Germline-derived CDR1 and CDR2 are SGHRS and YFSETQ. Deletions cut 1 base from V and 4 bases from J, with 9 bases between. The CDR3 contains 14 residues. The CDR3 spells CASSLSGEGNTIYF. CDR3 DNA: TGCGCCAGCAGCTTGTCAGGAGAGGGAAACACCATATATTTT.

The chain carries TRBV5-1 and TRBJ2-7, with 8 nucleotides matching TRBD1. The V gene end was trimmed by 0 bases and the J gene end by 5 bases; junction bases not matched to a gene: 7. The CDR3 runs to 15 residues. CDR1 and CDR2 from the germline V gene are SGHRS and YFSETQ. The CDR3: CASSLGAGGRDEQYF. The CDR3 DNA sequence: TGCGCCAGCAGCTTGGGGGCAGGGGGCCGAGACGAGCAGTACTTC.

The genes are TRBV4-1 and TRBJ2-1; D is ambiguous. CDR3 length equals 15 residues. The germline V and J ends were trimmed by 1 base and 0 bases, with 7 bases remaining between them. Germline V lookup: CDR1 MGHRA, CDR2 YSYEKL. Here the CDR3 DNA reads TGCGCCAGCAGCCAAGTCCAGGACTCCTACAATGAGCAGTTCTTC. Its translation is CASSQVQDSYNEQFF.

This clone appeared a single time. The chain is built from TRBV9 and TRBJ2-7; D is uncertain. Trimming cost V 1 base and J 9 bases, with 20 bases left between them. This CDR3 comprises 15 residues. Germline V gene lookup returns CDR1 SGDLS and CDR2 YYNGEE. The CDR3 loop is CASSVLEDFQTPQYF. The CDR3 DNA reads TGTGCCAGCAGCGTACTAGAGGATTTTCAGACGCCGCAGTACTTC.

The chain employs TRBV6-1 and TRBJ1-2; unclear D gene. Germline CDR1 is MNHNS and CDR2 is SASEGT. The CDR3 is 15 amino acids. Trimming took 0 bases from V and 5 from J, leaving 13 bases between them. The CDR3 spells CASSEAAAGVYGYTF. The CDR3 DNA reads TGTGCCAGCAGTGAAGCTGCAGCCGGGGTTTATGGCTACACCTTC.

This rearrangement joins TRBV30 to TRBJ2-5, with D hard to call. V lost 2 bases and J lost 5, with 15 bases in between. The CDR3 is 14 residues long. The germline gives CDR1 GTSNPN, CDR2 SVGIG (reference sequence). CDR3 region: CAWSPDSYRETQYF. The CDR3 DNA sequence: TGTGCCTGGAGTCCAGACTCCTATCGGGAGACCCAGTACTTC.

The chain is built from TRBV7-2 and TRBJ2-5, with D tentatively TRBD1 (5 bases). Between the trimmed V and J ends, which lost 1 base and 5 bases, there was a span of 23 bases. Looked up from germline, CDR1 is SGHTA and CDR2 is FQGNSA. The CDR3 is made up of 18 amino acids. The CDR3, as DNA: TGTGCCAGCAGCTTAGACGGAAATGGGGCGTGGGGCCGTGAGACCCAGTACTTC. It codes for CASSLDGNGAWGRETQYF.

This clone has a single count. The chain is built from TRBV19 and TRBJ2-7, with TRBD1 as a possible D gene (5 bases). This CDR3 is built from 15 residues. In germline, CDR1 is LNHDA, CDR2 SQIVND (reference sequence). V shed 6 bases and J shed 2 bases, with 17 bases lying between them. The CDR3 DNA reads as TGTGCCAGTAGCCGAGCAGGGAATGAAGCCTACGAGCAGTACTTC. This codes for CASSRAGNEAYEQYF.